The clone carrying this TCR beta chain was seen a handful of times. Its cognate antigen is unknown. Both 60 Vbeta primers and 13 Jbeta primers went into the PCR. Produced via immunoSEQ multiplex PCR; TCRdb's table is partial and in-frame only. Among under 150,000 clones, 75% to 85% were seen once, and the ten largest hold 0.95% to 1.5%. This sample is drawn from a study of cytomegalovirus exposure and HLA in healthy donors. Study in general: As an earlier analysis found, roughly 180 million T cells yielded about 100 million unique TCR beta sequences. Study results and limitations: Compared with the approximately 700-donor mean, an Asian-associated ancestry cluster reportedly had fewer N-insertions, according to a later analysis.

Healthy bone marrow donors formed the donor group. Germline CDR1 is SNHLY and CDR2 is FYNNEI. V was pared by 6 bases and J by 6 bases, with 8 bases of the junction left unmatched. This CDR3 has 14 amino acids. The specimen sequenced was PBMCs. The TCR was taken from a girl aged 2 to 9 in good health and CMV-seronegative. The genes are TRBV2 and TRBJ1-5; 7 nucleotides align to TRBD1. The CDR3 here is CASRLTGVRQPQHF. The CDR3 region has the DNA TGTGCCAGCAGACTCACAGGGGTGCGTCAGCCCCAGCATTTT.